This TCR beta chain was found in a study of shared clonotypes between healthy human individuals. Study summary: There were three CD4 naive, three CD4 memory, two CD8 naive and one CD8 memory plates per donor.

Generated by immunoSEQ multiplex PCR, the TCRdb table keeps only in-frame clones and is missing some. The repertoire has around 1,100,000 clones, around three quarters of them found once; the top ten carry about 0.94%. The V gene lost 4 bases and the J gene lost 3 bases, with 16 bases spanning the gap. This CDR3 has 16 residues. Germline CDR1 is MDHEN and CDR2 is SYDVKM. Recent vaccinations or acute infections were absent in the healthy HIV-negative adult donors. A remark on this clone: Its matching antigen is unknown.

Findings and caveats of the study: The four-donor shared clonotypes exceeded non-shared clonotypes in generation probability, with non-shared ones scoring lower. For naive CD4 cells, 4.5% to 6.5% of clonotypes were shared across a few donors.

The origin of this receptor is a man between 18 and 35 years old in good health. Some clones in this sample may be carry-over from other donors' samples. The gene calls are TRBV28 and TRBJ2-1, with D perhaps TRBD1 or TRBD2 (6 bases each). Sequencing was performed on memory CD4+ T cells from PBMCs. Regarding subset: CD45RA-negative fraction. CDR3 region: CASSSSGAASYNEQFF. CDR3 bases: TGTGCCAGCAGTTCCTCGGGGGCAGCAAGCTACAATGAGCAGTTCTTC.